This passage covers 6 T cell receptor beta chains from one sample sequenced in a study of spatial heterogeneity in lung cancer. MiXCR, run by TCRdb on the 5' RACE reads, gives a single entry per CDR3 protein. The repertoire holds 80,000 to 95,000 distinct CDR3 sequences, around 9% seen once, with 6.9% in the top ten. The time point: sample taken at primary tumor resection. The input material, whole RNA from tumor, nontumor lung or frozen PBMC, was sequenced unsorted. Specimen: PBMCs, collected at surgery. These receptors all come from a male donor with early-stage non-small cell lung cancer.

This clonotype was counted only a few times. The gene calls are TRBV5-4 and TRBJ2-7; 7 nucleotides line up with TRBD1. The CDR3 length is 17 residues. Losses at the gene ends were 6 bases for V and 1 base for J; bases not matched to a gene: 16. In germline, CDR1 is SGHNT, CDR2 YYREEE (reference sequence). CDR3 loop: CASTIGGSAGSSYEQYF. DNA of the CDR3: TGTGCCAGCACTATAGGGGGCTCGGCAGGGTCTTCCTACGAGCAGTACTTC. Variable domain in full (rest from reference TRBV5-4 and TRBJ2-7): ETGVTQSPTHLIKTRGQQVTLRCSSQSGHNTVSWYQQALGQGPQFIFQYYREEENGRGNFPPRFSGLQFPNYSSELNVNALELDDSALYLCASTIGGSAGSSYEQYFGPGTRLTVT.

This clonotype was recorded many times. The V and J genes are TRBV5-1 and TRBJ2-3; 7 bases align to TRBD1. With V trimmed by 4 bases and J by 2 bases, 7 bases remained unmatched. Germline V gene data show CDR1 as SGHRS and CDR2 as YFSETQ. The CDR3 is 15 amino acids. The CDR3 spells CASSPQGFSTDTQYF. CDR3 DNA sequence: TGCGCCAGCAGCCCACAGGGGTTTTCCACAGATACGCAGTATTTT. The entire variable domain, with the rest obtained from reference TRBV5-1 and TRBJ2-3, is as follows: KAGVTQTPRYLIKTRGQQVTLSCSPISGHRSVSWYQQTPGQGLQFLFEYFSETQRNKGNFPGRFSGRQFSNSRSEMNVSTLELGDSALYLCASSPQGFSTDTQYFGPGTRLTVL.

This clonotype was recorded a few times. The chain combines TRBV24-1 with TRBJ2-3; possible D gene TRBD2, 5 bases. The CDR3 loop spans 15 amino acids. CDR1 KGHDR and CDR2 SFDVKD come from the germline V gene. Between the trimmed V and J ends, which lost 2 bases and 4 bases, there was a span of 12 bases. The CDR3 sequence: CATSDYGVRADTQYF. The CDR3 nucleotides are TGTGCCACCAGTGATTACGGGGTAAGGGCAGATACGCAGTATTTT.

In its sample, this clonotype was seen many times. The chain joins TRBV28 to TRBJ2-3; 12 bases map to TRBD2. Trimming cost V 5 bases and J 3 bases; bases outside gene matches: 6. The CDR3 is 16 residues long. In germline, CDR1 is MDHEN, CDR2 SYDVKM. The CDR3 loop reads CASSPTSGRGTDTQYF. The CDR3 bases are TGTGCCAGCAGTCCGACTAGCGGGAGAGGTACAGATACGCAGTATTTT.

Only a few counts were recorded for this clonotype. V usage is TRBV5-1 and J usage is TRBJ1-1, with a weak D call TRBD1 (5 bases). V lost 4 bases and J 1 base, leaving 8 bases between the germline ends. This CDR3 has 13 amino acids. Germline V gives CDR1 SGHRS, CDR2 YFSETQ. In DNA, the CDR3 is TGCGCCAGCAGCGCAGGACAGAACACTGAAGCTTTCTTT. Protein: CASSAGQNTEAFF.

At least ten counts were recorded for this clonotype. The chain uses TRBV29-1 and TRBJ1-1, with 7 bases lining up with TRBD1. This CDR3 spans 13 amino acids. Per germline, CDR1 SQVTM and CDR2 ANQGSEA. With 0 bases clipped from V and 11 bases from J, the junction kept 9 bases outside the gene matches. The CDR3 sequence is CSVEDGRGDRAFF. In nucleotides, the CDR3 is TGCAGCGTTGAAGACGGCAGGGGGGATAGGGCTTTCTTT.